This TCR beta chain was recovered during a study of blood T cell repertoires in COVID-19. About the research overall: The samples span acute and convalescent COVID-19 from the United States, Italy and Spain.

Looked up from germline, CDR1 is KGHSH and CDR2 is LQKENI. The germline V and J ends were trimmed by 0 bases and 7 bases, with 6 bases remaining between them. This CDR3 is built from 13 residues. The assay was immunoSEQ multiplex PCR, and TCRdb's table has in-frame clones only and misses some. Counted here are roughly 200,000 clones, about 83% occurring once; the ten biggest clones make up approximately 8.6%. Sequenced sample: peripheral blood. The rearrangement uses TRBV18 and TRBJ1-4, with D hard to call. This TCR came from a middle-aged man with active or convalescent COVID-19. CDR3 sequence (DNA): TGTGCCAGCTCACCACCCGAGGGTGAAAAACTGTTTTTT. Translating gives CASSPPEGEKLFF.